This record concerns one TCR beta chain sequence. In the authors' workflow: Counts of nucleated cells, estimated from reference gene primer amplification, were obtained. Sequencing was performed with immunoSEQ multiplex PCR; in TCRdb, only in-frame clones are kept and a portion is missing. For V, J and clone size, that table is used; D and trimming come from the DNA. The sample lists roughly 95,000 clones, 82% occurring once. This sample stems from a study of blood T cell repertoires in COVID-19. In the study overall: Collection of acute and convalescent COVID-19 samples took place in the United States, Italy and Spain. Sample material is recorded as cDNA or gDNA derived from T cells, B-cell-depleted T cells, or PBMCs.

Germline V gene data show CDR1 as SGDLS and CDR2 as YYNGEE. The CDR3 contains 15 residues. J was trimmed by 2 bases and V by 4 bases; bases with no gene match: 6. The gene calls are TRBV9 and TRBJ2-5; 9 bases line up with TRBD2. Sequenced: peripheral blood. This TCR was sampled from a man aged 80 or over with acute or convalescent COVID-19. The DNA for the CDR3 is TGTGCCAGCAGCCTCCAGCGGGGGGATCAAGAGACCCAGTACTTC. This gives the protein CASSLQRGDQETQYF.